This TCR beta chain was sequenced during a study of T-cell reconstitution after alpha-beta-depleted transplantation in children. Overall study results and limits: There were some patients whose high TCRbeta diversity at day 60 came from surviving recipient T cells and thymic progenitors. Most T-cell counts and diversity one year after the transplant came from T cells that were newly produced. At around two months after transplant, the alpha-beta T cells were reportedly derived from several hundred expanded clones that came from non-depleted graft cells.

As it was prepared, the TCRbeta library received unique molecular identifiers. Each CDR3 protein is one row after TCRdb ran MiXCR on the PCR reads. This table has some 350,000 distinct CDR3 sequences, about 16% appearing once. In its sample, this clonotype was seen many times. The antigen remains undetermined. Germline lookup yields CDR1 LNHNV and CDR2 YYDKDF (reference sequence). Trimming shortened V by 6 bases and J by 0 bases, and 12 bases separated the two germline ends. The CDR3 is 15 residues long. The source material was PBMCs, mostly from graft donor cells, sampled 360 days after TCRalphabeta/CD19-depleted stem cell transplant. This rearrangement joins TRBV15 to TRBJ2-1, with D hard to call. The TCR sequence derives from a male patient aged 2-15 years who had a stem cell transplant for acute lymphoblastic leukemia, so the T cells may come from the graft donor. DNA for the CDR3: TGTGCCACCAGGCTAGACCTTCTCTCCTACAATGAGCAGTTCTTC. This codes for CATRLDLLSYNEQFF.